This TCR beta chain was retrieved from a study of CD8+ T cells in alopecia areata. Study-level information: Scalp area affected, as a percentage, set the severity score of treated patients.

On this clone itself: Its antigen is not known.

RNA was extracted and reverse transcribed into cDNA as the sequencing template. Clones were sequenced by immunoSEQ multiplex PCR, and TCRdb holds only the in-frame ones, with some missing. Among under 150,000 clones, about 50% were seen once, and the ten largest hold about 0.5%. V was clipped by 4 bases and J by 3 bases; unmatched bases: 10. The germline V gene has CDR1 SGHRS and CDR2 YFSETQ. There are 15 residues in the CDR3. Noted treatment: oral pan-JAK inhibitor, 5-10 mg twice daily. Overall study results and limits: Scalp clonality and expanded CD8+ clones among the top 100 fell significantly with tofacitinib. Higher clonality and more expanded CD8+ clones appeared in lesional than normal scalp.

Sample: CD4+ T cells sorted from blood, taken at week 4, from a patient treated with tofacitinib. The clonotype comes from a human donor with alopecia areata. The V gene is TRBV5-1, the J gene TRBJ2-7; 7 bases are a match to TRBD2. For the CDR3, the DNA is TGCGCCAGCAGCGGGTCCGGGGGGACGGGCTACGAGCAGTACTTC. Translated: CASSGSGGTGYEQYF. Drawing the rest from reference TRBV5-1 and TRBJ2-7, the complete variable domain is KAGVTQTPRYLIKTRGQQVTLSCSPISGHRSVSWYQQTPGQGLQFLFEYFSETQRNKGNFPGRFSGRQFSNSRSEMNVSTLELGDSALYLCASSGSGGTGYEQYFGPGTRLTVT.